The 28 T cell receptor beta chains below were found in one sample sequenced in a study of blood T cell repertoires in COVID-19 (dated by TCRdb to the early 2020s). Receptor amplification or capture employed the immunoSEQ multiplex PCR assay. In TCRdb, the immuneACCESS table is reduced to in-frame sequences with V and J assigned. These tables do not hold every clone; where another copy was compared, an unresolved V gene accounts for under half, and the others remain unexplained. The sample yields 45,000 to 65,000 clones; 70% to 90% were counted once. Together, the top ten hold around 20% of the sample. The sequenced material came from peripheral blood. Source of these receptors: a human donor in a cohort sampled during active COVID-19.

The chain uses TRBV5-4 and TRBJ2-1; TRBD1 matches 10 bases. The CDR3 sequence is 16 residues long. CDR1 and CDR2 (germline): SGHNT, YYREEE (reference sequence). The V segment lost 2 bases and the J segment 8 bases; nucleotides outside the gene matches: 10. The CDR3 loop reads CASSLKRQGALDEQFF. As DNA, the CDR3 is TGTGCCAGCAGCTTAAAAAGACAGGGGGCTCTGGATGAGCAGTTCTTC.

The chain employs TRBV6-4 and TRBJ2-1; D remains unclear. The CDR3 covers 14 residues. V lost 0 bases to trimming and J lost 8 bases, with 11 bases between them. CDR1 is MRHNA, CDR2 SNTAGT, per germline. CDR3 in amino acids: CASSDSIEMDEQFF. The CDR3 DNA sequence: TGTGCCAGCAGTGACTCCATAGAGATGGATGAGCAGTTCTTC.

The chain combines TRBV5-1 with TRBJ2-7; perhaps TRBD2 as D (5 bases). The CDR3 consists of 16 residues. Germline loops: CDR1 SGHRS, CDR2 YFSETQ. V was shortened by 0 bases and J by 5 bases, with 18 bases between the two germline ends. The CDR3 sequence is CASSLGMRLEVDEQYF. DNA of the CDR3: TGCGCCAGCAGCTTGGGGATGAGGTTGGAGGTCGACGAGCAGTACTTC.

The V and J genes are TRBV5-4 and TRBJ2-5; 10 bases map to TRBD2. Per the germline V gene, CDR1 is SGHNT and CDR2 is YYREEE (reference sequence). The J segment lost 1 base and the V segment lost 2 bases, leaving 2 bases of the junction unmatched. This CDR3 comprises 15 residues. The CDR3 DNA is TGTGCCAGCAGCTTCAGCGGGGGGGCCCAAGAGACCCAGTACTTC. Amino acids: CASSFSGGAQETQYF.

The chain couples TRBV7-3 to TRBJ1-1; the D gene is possibly TRBD1 (6 bases). There are 16 residues in the CDR3. Germline V gives CDR1 SGHTA, CDR2 FQGTGA. Trimming cost V 5 bases and J 6 bases, with 22 bases left between them. The CDR3 DNA sequence: TGTGCCAGCAGCCCGGGACAAGGGGGTGTTGGGGCTGAAGCTTTCTTT. Residues: CASSPGQGGVGAEAFF.

This clone was seen only once. This chain links TRBV7-2 with TRBJ2-1, with TRBD2 matching 9 bases. The CDR3 extends over 16 amino acids. The J segment lost 2 bases and the V segment lost 3 bases, leaving 5 bases of the junction unmatched. Germline values: CDR1 SGHTA, CDR2 FQGNSA. The CDR3 bases are TGTGCCAGCAGCTTTAGCGGGGGAAAAGCCTACAATGAGCAGTTCTTC. Amino acids: CASSFSGGKAYNEQFF.

The gene calls are TRBV3-1 (or the pseudogene TRBV3-2) and TRBJ2-5; D call uncertain. The CDR3 has 15 residues. Germline assignment: CDR1 LGHDT and CDR2 YNNKEL (reference sequence). The V end lost 1 base, the J end lost 2 bases, and 11 bases lay between the germline ends. The CDR3 here is CASSQVVSVQETQYF. CDR3 in DNA: TGTGCCAGCAGCCAAGTCGTGTCAGTACAAGAGACCCAGTACTTC.

The chain carries TRBV19 and TRBJ1-2; possibly TRBD1 for D (6 bases). The germline CDR1 and CDR2 sequences are LNHDA and SQIVND (reference sequence). CDR3 length: 15 residues. Trimming took off 4 bases at V and 4 bases at J, with 16 bases between the two ends. As DNA, the CDR3 is TGTGCCAGTAGTACTACAGGGACCTCTGGCTATGGCTACACCTTC. Protein sequence: CASSTTGTSGYGYTF.

The rearrangement joins TRBV6-5 to TRBJ1-2; no reliable D call. Looked up from germline, CDR1 is MNHEY and CDR2 is SVGAGI. The CDR3 covers 11 residues. Deletions cut 6 bases from V and 6 bases from J, with 8 bases between. CDR3 in DNA: TGTGCCAGCAGGGCTGATCATGGCTACACCTTC. It specifies CASRADHGYTF.

The chain recombines TRBV21-1 with TRBJ1-5. TRBV21-1 is a documented pseudogene. This CDR3 is 14 amino acids long. CDR3 sequence (DNA): TGTGCCAGCAGCGGCCGGACTGGAAATCAGCCCCAGCATTTT. Translation: CASSGRTGNQPQHF.

The chain recombines TRBV2 with TRBJ1-5; D is ambiguous. The length of the CDR3 is 14 residues. The germline CDR1 and CDR2 sequences are SNHLY and FYNNEI. V dropped 3 bases and J dropped 4 bases, with 10 bases sitting between them. Here the CDR3 DNA reads TGTGCCAGCAGTGAGGTAGAGGCTAATCAGCCCCAGCATTTT. It specifies CASSEVEANQPQHF.

This chain joins TRBV5-1 and TRBJ1-1; D ambiguous. The germline V gene has CDR1 SGHRS and CDR2 YFSETQ. The CDR3 covers 14 residues. The V gene lost 1 base and the J gene lost 0 bases, with 7 bases spanning the gap. The CDR3 coding sequence is TGCGCCAGCAGCTTGTTGCAGTTGAACACTGAAGCTTTCTTT. This gives the protein CASSLLQLNTEAFF.

This chain joins TRBV9 and TRBJ2-7, with TRBD2 matching over 11 bases. Germline V gene data show CDR1 as SGDLS and CDR2 as YYNGEE. J gave up 0 bases and V 2 bases, and 1 base lay outside the gene matches. This CDR3 spans 15 amino acids. CDR3 protein: CASSVGLADSYEQYF. CDR3 DNA sequence: TGTGCCAGCAGCGTGGGACTAGCGGACTCCTACGAGCAGTACTTC.

This rearrangement joins TRBV30 to TRBJ1-5; TRBD1 matches at 8 bases. Germline values: CDR1 GTSNPN, CDR2 SVGIG (reference sequence). This CDR3 has 15 residues. The ends lost 0 bases at V and 6 bases at J; junction bases unmatched: 7. This chain's CDR3 is CAWSVGQGASQPQHF. CDR3 coding DNA: TGTGCCTGGAGTGTTGGGCAGGGGGCAAGTCAGCCCCAGCATTTT.

This CDR3 reads CASSPRGAYYEQYF. For the CDR3, the DNA is TGTGCCAGCAGTCCCCGGGGAGCCTACTACGAGCAGTACTTC. This chain joins TRBV6-2 or TRBV6-3 and TRBJ2-7; a possible D gene is TRBD2 (5 bases). The CDR3 extends over 14 amino acids. Germline CDR1 MNHEY, CDR2 SVGEGT. V was trimmed by 5 bases and J by 3 bases, leaving 14 bases between them.

The V call is TRBV6-1, the J call TRBJ1-2; tentatively, D is TRBD1 (6 bases). CDR1 MNHNS and CDR2 SASEGT come from the germline V gene. V was clipped by 4 bases and J by 8 bases, with 26 bases between them. The CDR3 totals 17 residues. CDR3 coding DNA: TGTGCCAGCAGTGCCCGCGGGTCCTCTCGACAGGCCATGGGCTACACCTTC. Translating gives CASSARGSSRQAMGYTF.

This CDR3 reads CASSRDRGSREQYF. In DNA form, the CDR3 reads TGTGCCAGCAGCCGTGACAGGGGTTCACGCGAGCAGTACTTC. The V call is TRBV6-5, the J call TRBJ2-7, with 8 nucleotides matching TRBD1. The ends lost 6 bases at V and 6 bases at J; junction bases unmatched: 10. The CDR3 has 14 residues. Germline CDR1 and CDR2: MNHEY and SVGAGI.

This chain links TRBV19 with TRBJ1-6; 10 bases line up with TRBD1. With V trimmed by 6 bases and J by 6 bases, 5 bases remained unmatched. The CDR3 has 15 amino acids. CDR1 and CDR2 (germline): LNHDA, SQIVND (reference sequence). CDR3 loop: CASSSGTGVNSPLHF. The CDR3, as DNA: TGTGCCAGTAGCTCCGGGACAGGGGTTAATTCACCCCTCCACTTT.

This chain joins TRBV7-9 and TRBJ2-7; D possibly corresponds to TRBD1 (7 bases). The length of the CDR3 is 15 residues. Germline V lookup: CDR1 SEHNR, CDR2 FQNEAQ (reference sequence). V shed 4 bases and J shed 4 bases, with 17 bases lying between them. DNA for the CDR3: TGTGCCAGCAGCTCCCAGGGCAGGGGGACTTACGAGCAGTACTTC. Residues: CASSSQGRGTYEQYF.

The chain links TRBV7-3 to TRBJ2-3, with D maybe TRBD2 (5 bases). The CDR3 extends over 13 amino acids. V lost 6 bases, J lost 3 bases, and 10 bases lay in between. Germline assignment: CDR1 SGHTA and CDR2 FQGTGA. CDR3 loop: CASRSGGTDTQYF. CDR3 DNA: TGTGCCAGCAGATCAGGCGGGACAGATACGCAGTATTTT.

This sequence joins TRBV7-8 and TRBJ1-2; D is uncertain. CDR1 SGHVS and CDR2 FQNEAQ come from the germline V gene. V dropped 4 bases and J dropped 4 bases, with 16 bases sitting between them. The CDR3 has 15 amino acids. CDR3 protein: CASSYGGYDSYGYTF. CDR3 bases: TGTGCCAGCAGCTACGGAGGGTATGACTCCTATGGCTACACCTTC.

This chain joins TRBV30 and TRBJ2-4, with 14 bases identical to TRBD2. Germline V gene sequence: CDR1 GTSNPN, CDR2 SVGIG (reference sequence). This CDR3 has 17 residues. V lost 1 base, J lost 6 bases, and 8 bases stayed unmatched. The CDR3 reads CAWSADRTSGGINIQYF. CDR3 nucleotide sequence: TGTGCCTGGAGTGCCGATAGGACTAGCGGGGGGATAAACATTCAGTACTTC.

The rearrangement links TRBV19 to TRBJ1-5; tentative D call: TRBD1 (6 bases). The V end lost 2 bases, the J end lost 2 bases, and 10 bases lay between the germline ends. CDR3 size: 15 residues. CDR1 is LNHDA, CDR2 SQIVND, per germline (reference sequence). The CDR3 spells CASSISGGGNQPQHF. The CDR3 DNA follows: TGTGCCAGTAGTATATCTGGGGGCGGCAATCAGCCCCAGCATTTT.

This clone was counted once. The CDR3, as DNA: TGCAGTGCTAGTGTGCAGGTTAATGAAAAACTGTTTTTT. Its translation is CSASVQVNEKLFF. V usage is TRBV20-1 and J usage is TRBJ1-4; no definite D call. The CDR3 covers 13 residues. The V end lost 3 bases, the J end lost 4 bases, and 9 bases lay between the germline ends. Germline lookup yields CDR1 DFQATT and CDR2 SNEGSKA (reference sequence).

This chain links TRBV7-2 with TRBJ2-7, with TRBD2 identical over 14 bases. Losses at the gene ends were 0 bases for V and 6 bases for J; bases not matched to a gene: 4. The germline CDR1 and CDR2 sequences are SGHTA and FQGNSA. The CDR3 extends over 16 amino acids. For the CDR3, the DNA is TGTGCCAGCAGCTTAGCCGGGACTAGCGGGGGCGGCGAGCAGTACTTC. This encodes CASSLAGTSGGGEQYF.

This rearrangement joins TRBV4-1 to TRBJ2-7; 7 bases map to TRBD2. Germline V gene data show CDR1 as MGHRA and CDR2 as YSYEKL. The junction had 3 bases not matched to a gene; V was cut back by 0 bases and J by 4 bases. The CDR3 length is 14 residues. DNA for the CDR3: TGCGCCAGCAGCCAAGACGGGGGGAGTTACGAGCAGTACTTC. Translated, it gives CASSQDGGSYEQYF.

The rearrangement joins TRBV12-3 or TRBV12-4 to TRBJ1-5, with a possible D match to TRBD1 (6 bases). V gave up 4 bases and J gave up 8 bases, with 9 bases separating them. CDR3 length: 12 amino acids. CDR3 in amino acids: CASSSQGKPQHF. For the CDR3, the DNA is TGTGCCAGCAGTTCACAGGGTAAGCCCCAGCATTTT.

J is TRBJ1-4 and V is TRBV6-5; TRBD1 matches 7 bases. With 8 bases clipped from V and 4 bases from J, the junction kept 10 bases outside the gene matches. The CDR3 contains 15 residues. Germline V CDR1 and CDR2: MNHEY, SVGAGI. In DNA form, the CDR3 reads TGTGCCAGCTCACAGGAGGGACAGTTTAATGAAAAACTGTTTTTT. Its protein is CASSQEGQFNEKLFF.